The 29 T cell receptor beta chains in this list originate from one sample, sequenced in a study of radiotherapy plus CTLA-4 blockade in lung cancer. The method was immunoSEQ multiplex PCR; TCRdb's version includes in-frame clones alone and lacks a portion of them. The data contain roughly 59,000 clones, approximately 68% of them seen just once; the ten biggest clones take up around 8.3%. The material sequenced was peripheral blood, taken from a patient treated with radiotherapy plus ipilimumab. These receptor sequences come from a human donor with non-small cell lung cancer whose response to radiotherapy plus ipilimumab could not be evaluated.

The chain joins TRBV9 to TRBJ2-1; the D gene is possibly TRBD2 (6 bases). The CDR3 has 15 residues. CDR1 and CDR2 (germline): SGDLS, YYNGEE. Trimming left V 1 base short and J 5 bases short, with 13 bases between. The CDR3 DNA reads TGTGCCAGCAGCGTATTAGGCGGGAACGACAATGAGCAGTTCTTC. This translates into CASSVLGGNDNEQFF.

The genes are TRBV25-1 and TRBJ1-2; D is uncertain. Germline CDR1 is MGHDK and CDR2 is SYGVNS. This CDR3 spans 15 amino acids. V was pared by 0 bases and J by 4 bases, with 12 bases between. CDR3 residues: CASSEYSGAAYGYTF. The DNA for the CDR3 is TGTGCCAGCAGTGAATATAGCGGCGCCGCCTATGGCTACACCTTC.

As for this clone: Other nucleotide sequences in the sample specify the same CDR3. The chain is built from TRBV27 and TRBJ1-2; the D gene is possibly TRBD1 (6 bases). In germline, CDR1 is MNHEY, CDR2 SMNVEV (reference sequence). V lost 3 bases and J 2 bases, leaving 10 bases between the germline ends. The CDR3 extends over 14 amino acids. In DNA, the CDR3 is TGTGCCAGCAGTTTCGGTCAGGGGAACTATGGCTACACCTTC. Translated, it gives CASSFGQGNYGYTF.

The chain carries TRBV21-1 and TRBJ1-1; the table's D gene call, TRBD1, was not cross checked with the DNA. TRBV21-1 is a documented pseudogene. The CDR3 consists of 12 residues. The CDR3: CAGKGRNTEAFF. In DNA form, the CDR3 reads TGTGCCGGAAAGGGGCGTAACACTGAAGCTTTCTTT.

The chain recombines TRBV5-1 with TRBJ1-4, with 12 positions matching TRBD1. CDR1 is SGHRS and CDR2 is YFSETQ in the germline V gene. The CDR3 loop spans 17 amino acids. The V and J ends lost 4 bases and 4 bases, in that order; junction bases with no gene match: 8. CDR3 DNA sequence: TGCGCCAGCAGCCCCGGGACAGGGGGCACATTTAATGAAAAACTGTTTTTT. Its translation is CASSPGTGGTFNEKLFF.

This chain connects TRBV5-1 to TRBJ1-1; D ambiguous. The CDR3 loop spans 15 amino acids. Between the trimmed V and J ends, which lost 0 bases and 6 bases, there was a span of 15 bases. In germline, CDR1 is SGHRS, CDR2 YFSETQ. This chain's CDR3 is CASSLEGGLESEAFF. In DNA, the CDR3 is TGCGCCAGCAGCTTGGAAGGAGGCCTAGAGTCTGAAGCTTTCTTT.

The rearrangement joins TRBV7-9 to TRBJ2-2, with TRBD1 identical over 10 bases. The CDR3 covers 14 residues. CDR1 and CDR2 (germline): SEHNR, FQNEAQ (reference sequence). V dropped 7 bases and J dropped 7; count of bases not matched to a gene: 6. In DNA form, the CDR3 reads TGTGCCAGCATCGACAGGGGGCGGAACGGGGAGCTGTTTTTT. Protein sequence: CASIDRGRNGELFF.

The chain combines TRBV5-3 with TRBJ2-7; a possible D gene is TRBD2 (5 bases). TRBV5-3 is recorded as an ORF, its role being uncertain. The CDR3 totals 14 residues. V lost 6 bases, J lost 1 base, and 14 bases lay in between. The CDR3 protein is CARTLLRGSYEQYF. The CDR3 DNA reads TGTGCCAGAACCCTCCTCCGGGGATCCTACGAGCAGTACTTC.

The count of this clone is one. This chain joins TRBV18 and TRBJ2-5; tentative D call: TRBD1 (6 bases). Trimming took off 0 bases at V and 2 bases at J, with 10 bases between the two ends. This CDR3 comprises 15 residues. The germline CDR1 and CDR2 sequences are KGHSH and LQKENI. This CDR3 is CASSPPQGPQETQYF. The DNA for the CDR3 is TGTGCCAGCTCACCACCGCAGGGGCCACAAGAGACCCAGTACTTC.

The chain has TRBV11-2 and TRBJ2-1; 8 nucleotides match TRBD2. Germline loops: CDR1 SGHAT, CDR2 FQNNGV. Losses at the gene ends were 5 bases for V and 9 bases for J; bases not matched to a gene: 12. CDR3 size: 15 residues. CDR3 bases: TGTGCCAGCAGCCTCATTTCCGGGGGGGCCACTGAGCAGTTCTTC. Residues: CASSLISGGATEQFF.

V and J are TRBV27 and TRBJ1-2; perhaps TRBD1 as D (5 bases). The CDR3 sequence is 13 residues long. Trimming took off 3 bases at V and 4 bases at J, with 9 bases between the two ends. From germline, CDR1 is MNHEY and CDR2 SMNVEV (reference sequence). Here the CDR3 reads CASSFSTGYGYTF. CDR3 nucleotides: TGTGCCAGCAGTTTCAGTACAGGCTATGGCTACACCTTC.

The V gene is TRBV19, the J gene TRBJ1-4; 7 positions match TRBD1. The CDR3 consists of 14 residues. Trimming removed 7 bases from V and 8 bases from J; junction bases left unmatched: 10. Germline V lookup: CDR1 LNHDA, CDR2 SQIVND (reference sequence). Here the CDR3 reads CASTPTGLREKLFF. As DNA, the CDR3 is TGTGCCAGTACCCCGACAGGGTTACGGGAAAAACTGTTTTTT.

The chain carries TRBV7-7 and TRBJ2-1; 10 bases are shared with TRBD2. CDR3 length: 16 amino acids. Germline CDR1 and CDR2: SSHAT and FNYEAQ (reference sequence). V was pared by 1 base and J by 6 bases, with 6 bases of the junction left unmatched. This chain's CDR3 is CASSLVGAGGGNEQFF. As DNA, the CDR3 is TGTGCCAGCAGCTTAGTGGGAGCGGGAGGGGGCAATGAGCAGTTCTTC.

This sequence joins TRBV30 and TRBJ1-5; D is unresolved. Trimming removed 0 bases at V and 7 bases at J, with 16 bases between. Germline values: CDR1 GTSNPN, CDR2 SVGIG (reference sequence). The CDR3 consists of 15 residues. CDR3 sequence: CAWSVGPTTIQPQHF. CDR3 in DNA: TGTGCCTGGAGTGTTGGTCCCACAACGATCCAGCCCCAGCATTTT.

This sequence joins TRBV5-1 and TRBJ1-2; tentative D call: TRBD1 (5 bases). The V and J ends lost 4 bases and 0 bases respectively, with 22 bases between them. There are 18 residues in the CDR3. In germline, CDR1 is SGHRS, CDR2 YFSETQ. CDR3 loop: CASSPRSQGPGANYGYTF. CDR3 sequence (DNA): TGCGCCAGCAGCCCCAGGTCCCAGGGACCGGGAGCTAACTATGGCTACACCTTC.

This clone was observed a few times. The chain couples TRBV6-1 to TRBJ1-5, with a tentative D call TRBD1 (5 bases). CDR1 and CDR2 (germline): MNHNS, SASEGT. The CDR3 sequence is 13 residues long. Trimming removed 6 bases from V and 6 bases from J, with 12 bases in between. The CDR3 bases are TGTGCCAGCAGGTCAGGGCCTGCTCAGCCCCAGCATTTT. Its protein is CASRSGPAQPQHF.

This clone was observed a few times. The chain links TRBV6-5 to TRBJ2-1, with TRBD1 matching over 10 bases. V gave up 2 bases and J gave up 7 bases; unmatched junction bases: 8. This CDR3 region has 16 residues. The V gene's germline CDR1 is MNHEY and CDR2 SVGAGI. CDR3 sequence: CASSYIRTGGLNEQFF. The CDR3 DNA is TGTGCCAGCAGTTACATTCGGACAGGGGGGTTGAATGAGCAGTTCTTC.

This chain uses TRBV12-5 with TRBJ2-3; D is uncertain. This CDR3 has 16 residues. Trimming took off 1 base at V and 1 base at J, with 12 bases between the two ends. CDR1 is LGHNT, CDR2 FRNRAP, per germline. The CDR3 DNA is TGTGCTAGTGGTTTGGGGAGCGAACCTGGCACAGATACGCAGTATTTT. Protein: CASGLGSEPGTDTQYF.

This rearrangement joins TRBV19 to TRBJ1-1; D possibly corresponds to TRBD1 (5 bases). The CDR3 contains 13 residues. Trimming took 5 bases from V and 4 from J, leaving 11 bases between them. Germline loops: CDR1 LNHDA, CDR2 SQIVND (reference sequence). Here the CDR3 DNA reads TGTGCCAGTAGTGCGGGACGGGGCACTGAAGCTTTCTTT. It codes for CASSAGRGTEAFF.

This clone was seen a single time. The gene calls are TRBV5-6 and TRBJ2-1; TRBD1 might be the D (5 bases). The CDR3 runs 15 residues. V was clipped by 0 bases and J by 0 bases, with 7 bases between them. Germline V gene data show CDR1 as SGHDT and CDR2 as YYEEEE. CDR3 in amino acids: CASSLEGISYNEQFF. The DNA of the CDR3 is TGTGCCAGCAGCTTGGAGGGGATCTCCTACAATGAGCAGTTCTTC.

The rearrangement uses TRBV5-1 and TRBJ2-3, with TRBD2 matching 14 bases. The germline gives CDR1 SGHRS, CDR2 YFSETQ. Germline trimming cut 3 bases from V and 9 bases from J; bases unmatched to any gene: 3. The CDR3 length is 14 residues. The CDR3 region has the DNA TGCGCCAGCAGCTGGACTAGCGGGGGGCAGACGCAGTATTTT. It yields the protein CASSWTSGGQTQYF.

The chain recombines TRBV6-1 with TRBJ2-5, with 8 nucleotides matching TRBD1. TRBJ2-7 matches the DNA end more closely, so the J call is doubtful. The germline gives CDR1 MNHNS, CDR2 SASEGT. The CDR3 runs 16 residues. The CDR3 DNA is TGTGCCAGCAGTGTCGGACAGGGACCCGTATCCTACGAGCAGTACTTC. Residues: CASSVGQGPVSYEQYF.

V is TRBV7-3 and J is TRBJ1-1; D might be TRBD1 (5 bases). Trimming pared 0 bases from V and 3 bases from J, leaving 23 bases between. The germline V gene has CDR1 SGHTA and CDR2 FQGTGA. The length of the CDR3 is 19 residues. In nucleotides, the CDR3 is TGTGCCAGCAGCTTAACCCCTAATTTAGCAGGGAGGGTGGACACTGAAGCTTTCTTT. This gives the protein CASSLTPNLAGRVDTEAFF.

This sequence joins TRBV9 and TRBJ2-1, with D possibly being TRBD2 (5 bases). The CDR3 runs 17 residues. Germline V gene sequence: CDR1 SGDLS, CDR2 YYNGEE. V was cut by 0 bases and J by 8 bases, with 21 bases left in between. Here the CDR3 reads CASSVAGVDPIVYEQFF. Written as DNA, the CDR3 is TGTGCCAGCAGCGTAGCCGGGGTAGATCCCATAGTGTATGAGCAGTTCTTC. Full variable domain (missing parts from reference TRBV9 and TRBJ2-1): DSGVTQTPKHLITATGQRVTLRCSPRSGDLSVYWYQQSLDQGLQFLIQYYNGEERAKGNILERFSAQQFPDLHSELNLSSLELGDSALYFCASSVAGVDPIVYEQFFGPGTRLTVL.

The J gene is TRBJ1-1, the V gene TRBV4-1, with a weak D call TRBD1 (5 bases). From germline, CDR1 is MGHRA and CDR2 YSYEKL. Trimming cost V 1 base and J 7 bases, with 19 bases left between them. CDR3 size: 16 residues. CDR3 loop: CASSQGRVIGAREAFF. The CDR3 DNA sequence: TGCGCCAGCAGCCAAGGCAGGGTGATTGGGGCCCGTGAAGCTTTCTTT.

The count of this clone is one. The chain uses TRBV5-5 and TRBJ2-3; D is possibly TRBD2 (5 bases). The germline V gene encodes CDR1 SGHKS and CDR2 YYEKEE (reference sequence). Deletions cut 0 bases from V and 4 bases from J, with 12 bases between. The CDR3 has 15 amino acids. The CDR3 coding sequence is TGTGCCAGCAGCTTGGGGGCTAGCTTATCAGATACGCAGTATTTT. Translation gives CASSLGASLSDTQYF.

This sequence joins TRBV4-1 and TRBJ2-7, with 8 bases that match TRBD2. The germline CDR1 and CDR2 sequences are MGHRA and YSYEKL. CDR3 size: 15 residues. V was clipped by 0 bases and J by 2 bases; unmatched bases: 3. CDR3 sequence (DNA): TGCGCCAGCAGCCAAGATAGCGGGGTTACCTACGAGCAGTACTTC. Its translation: CASSQDSGVTYEQYF.

The chain has TRBV5-1 and TRBJ1-2, with D possibly TRBD1 on 5 matching bases. The CDR3 length is 14 residues. Trimming left V 0 bases short and J 8 bases short, with 14 bases between. Germline V CDR1 and CDR2: SGHRS, YFSETQ. The CDR3 loop reads CASSLEGALGGYTF. In DNA, the CDR3 is TGCGCCAGCAGCTTGGAAGGGGCCCTGGGAGGCTACACCTTC.

The chain has TRBV7-8 and TRBJ1-5; D may be TRBD1 (6 bases). The length of the CDR3 is 17 residues. The V gene lost 0 bases and the J gene lost 1 base, with 13 bases spanning the gap. Per germline, CDR1 SGHVS and CDR2 FQNEAQ. DNA of the CDR3: TGTGCCAGCAGCTTAGCGGGGCAGGGGCTAAGCAATCAGCCCCAGCATTTT. This translates into CASSLAGQGLSNQPQHF.